The clone carrying this T cell receptor (beta chain) was counted a few times. Its antigen is unknown. The data are from a study of metastatic and nonmetastatic thyroid tumors. Until they underwent thyroid surgery, no patient had received any treatment. The authors' processing: The distant-metastasis classifier for papillary thyroid cancer was built from CDR3 differences across clinicopathological groups. TCRdb reassembled clones from the PCR reads with MiXCR. The V and J calls and clone size are TCRdb's, not the authors'. The table has around 15,000 clones, 33% seen once. This CDR3 spans 17 amino acids. In germline, CDR1 is LGHNA, CDR2 YNFKEQ. J lost 0 bases, V lost 0 bases, and 4 bases had no gene match. Study-wide points: Reported TCR beta diversity, measured in blood and tumor, was significantly higher for malignant thyroid tumors than for benign nodules.

The specimen was tumor tissue. The origin of this receptor is a male donor with papillary thyroid cancer or a benign thyroid nodule (not recorded which). Some clones in this sample may be carry-over from other donors' samples. The chain links TRBV4-2 to TRBJ2-2, with 7 bases lining up with TRBD2. The CDR3: CASSQDTAGANTGELFF. The CDR3 coding sequence is TGTGCCAGCAGCCAAGATACGGCGGGAGCGAACACCGGGGAGCTGTTTTTT.